One sample yielded the 28 T cell receptor beta chains listed below, sequenced in a study of cytomegalovirus exposure and HLA in healthy donors. Researchers ran the PCR with 60 Vbeta and 13 Jbeta primers. Produced via immunoSEQ multiplex PCR; TCRdb's table is partial and in-frame only. The table has over 120,000 clones, more than 75% seen once. The specimen was PBMCs. These receptors were collected from a woman aged 18-30 years in good health and CMV-seropositive.

V usage is TRBV5-1 and J usage is TRBJ2-1, with TRBD2 identical over 7 bases. Germline assignment: CDR1 SGHRS and CDR2 YFSETQ. This CDR3 is built from 14 residues. The V and J ends lost 2 bases and 15 bases, in that order; junction bases with no gene match: 14. Here the CDR3 DNA reads TGCGCCAGCAGCTTAGCGGGGCGAGCCGAATCGCCGTTCTTC. Its translation: CASSLAGRAESPFF.

There are a few counts of this clone. The genes are TRBV5-6 and TRBJ1-5; D unclear. Germline values: CDR1 SGHDT, CDR2 YYEEEE. V lost 0 bases, J lost 7 bases, and 8 bases lay in between. CDR3 length equals 13 residues. The CDR3 region is CASSLVSEQPQHF. CDR3 coding DNA: TGTGCCAGCAGCTTGGTCTCGGAGCAGCCCCAGCATTTT.

The V gene is TRBV4-1, the J gene TRBJ2-7; 9 bases are a match to TRBD1. The CDR3 runs 15 residues. Unmatched junction bases numbered 11, after V lost 4 bases and J lost 7 bases. The germline V gene encodes CDR1 MGHRA and CDR2 YSYEKL. The CDR3 DNA sequence: TGCGCCAGCAGCCCCATAGGGACAGGGACGAGTGAGCAGTACTTC. Translated: CASSPIGTGTSEQYF.

The chain has TRBV2 and TRBJ1-6, with 7 bases matching TRBD1. From germline, CDR1 is SNHLY and CDR2 FYNNEI. Trimming at V came to 4 bases and at J to 3 bases, leaving 3 bases not matched to a gene. This CDR3 contains 15 residues. The CDR3 DNA is TGTGCCAGCAGTGGGGACAGCCTCTATAATTCACCCCTCCACTTT. Amino acid sequence: CASSGDSLYNSPLHF.

This clone showed up just once. This CDR3 is CASSQGSKLSGNTIYF. The CDR3 nucleotides read TGTGCCAGCAGCCAAGGAAGTAAACTCTCTGGAAACACCATATATTTT. The chain has TRBV4-2 and TRBJ1-3; D not resolved. Trimming took off 1 base at V and 0 bases at J, with 10 bases between the two ends. There are 16 residues in the CDR3. Germline assignment: CDR1 LGHNA and CDR2 YNFKEQ.

The rearrangement uses TRBV4-2 and TRBJ1-1; 10 nucleotides align to TRBD1. V dropped 4 bases and J dropped 4; count of bases not matched to a gene: 6. The CDR3 extends over 15 amino acids. Germline assignment: CDR1 LGHNA and CDR2 YNFKEQ. CDR3 in amino acids: CASSPWTGGTTEAFF. The CDR3 nucleotides are TGTGCCAGCAGCCCATGGACAGGGGGAACCACTGAAGCTTTCTTT.

The chain uses TRBV5-1 and TRBJ1-5, with TRBD1 matching over 10 bases. The trim removed 4 bases at V and 5 bases at J, leaving 3 bases unmatched. Per the germline V gene, CDR1 is SGHRS and CDR2 is YFSETQ. The CDR3 extends over 14 amino acids. DNA of the CDR3: TGCGCCAGCAGCCTTGGGACAGGGGATCAGCCCCAGCATTTT. This encodes CASSLGTGDQPQHF.

This chain links TRBV19 with TRBJ1-1; unclear D gene. Trimming stripped 3 bases from V and 11 bases from J, with 10 bases between. CDR1 is LNHDA and CDR2 is SQIVND in the germline V gene (reference sequence). There are 11 residues in the CDR3. CDR3 protein: CASSMAVVAFF. The CDR3 nucleotides are TGTGCCAGTAGTATGGCTGTGGTCGCTTTCTTT.

The chain employs TRBV5-1 and TRBJ2-7; D is uncertain. Germline CDR1 is SGHRS and CDR2 is YFSETQ. The ends were cut back, 0 bases at V and 2 bases at J, with 9 bases in the middle. The CDR3 covers 14 residues. The CDR3 sequence: CASSLGQVAYEQYF. The CDR3 nucleotides are TGCGCCAGCAGCTTGGGGCAGGTGGCCTACGAGCAGTACTTC.

The sample holds one count of this clone. This rearrangement joins TRBV13 to TRBJ1-2, with D tentatively TRBD1 (5 bases). Trimming cost V 8 bases and J 2 bases, with 15 bases left between them. CDR1 is PRHDT, CDR2 FYEKMQ, per germline (reference sequence). This CDR3 is built from 14 residues. The CDR3 DNA is TGTGCCAGCTCTTTTGGGGGGGAGAACTATGGCTACACCTTC. Protein sequence: CASSFGGENYGYTF.

V usage is TRBV21-1 and J usage is TRBJ2-2; TRBD1 is taken as the D call from the table, unchecked against the DNA. TRBV21-1 is a pseudogene. The CDR3 covers 16 residues. The CDR3 spells CASIKDRDGNTGELFF. In DNA form, the CDR3 reads TGTGCCAGCATCAAGGACAGGGACGGAAACACCGGGGAGCTGTTTTTT.

This clone has only a few counts. The chain carries TRBV19 and TRBJ1-2; D remains ambiguous. Per the germline V gene, CDR1 is LNHDA and CDR2 is SQIVND (reference sequence). V was shortened by 7 bases and J by 0 bases, with 6 bases between the two germline ends. This CDR3 is built from 12 residues. CDR3 sequence (DNA): TGTGCCAGTATCGCGCCTAACTATGGCTACACCTTC. It translates to CASIAPNYGYTF.

The chain couples TRBV19 to TRBJ1-1, with a weak D call TRBD1 (6 bases). V was cut by 1 base and J by 4 bases, with 22 bases left in between. The CDR3 contains 18 residues. Germline V gives CDR1 LNHDA, CDR2 SQIVND (reference sequence). CDR3 loop: CASSIAPPNTGLVTEAFF. The CDR3 DNA reads TGTGCCAGTAGTATAGCCCCGCCGAATACAGGGCTGGTCACTGAAGCTTTCTTT.

This rearrangement joins TRBV5-4 to TRBJ1-4; 7 positions agree with TRBD1. Per the germline V gene, CDR1 is SGHNT and CDR2 is YYREEE (reference sequence). CDR3 length: 17 amino acids. With 4 bases clipped from V and 7 bases from J, the junction kept 16 bases outside the gene matches. CDR3 region: CASSQRQGGPLGEKLFF. The CDR3 DNA sequence: TGTGCCAGCAGCCAAAGGCAAGGGGGCCCGCTGGGTGAAAAACTGTTTTTT. The variable domain in full, completed from reference TRBV5-4 and TRBJ1-4, reads ETGVTQSPTHLIKTRGQQVTLRCSSQSGHNTVSWYQQALGQGPQFIFQYYREEENGRGNFPPRFSGLQFPNYSSELNVNALELDDSALYLCASSQRQGGPLGEKLFFGSGTQLSVL.

The J gene is TRBJ2-4, the V gene TRBV7-8; 10 positions agree with TRBD1. The junction had 7 bases not matched to a gene; V was cut back by 4 bases and J by 7 bases. The CDR3 has 15 residues. Germline lookup yields CDR1 SGHVS and CDR2 FQNEAQ. CDR3 sequence: CASSWDRGPPNIQYF. The CDR3 DNA follows: TGTGCCAGCAGCTGGGACAGGGGCCCCCCCAACATTCAGTACTTC.

The chain is built from TRBV9 and TRBJ2-1, with 12 bases that match TRBD2. V lost 0 bases and J lost 0; bases outside the gene matches: 7. There are 19 residues in the CDR3. Germline CDR1 SGDLS, CDR2 YYNGEE. The CDR3 loop is CASSVVGLAGRSSYNEQFF. The CDR3 DNA is TGTGCCAGCAGCGTAGTGGGACTAGCGGGTAGGAGCTCCTACAATGAGCAGTTCTTC.

This sequence joins TRBV5-1 and TRBJ2-7; 8 nucleotides agree with TRBD2. The CDR3 is made up of 16 amino acids. Germline V gene data show CDR1 as SGHRS and CDR2 as YFSETQ. Trimming took 6 bases from V and 3 from J; bases not matched to a gene: 14. The CDR3 spells CASTAEAAGVIYEQYF. As DNA, the CDR3 is TGCGCCAGCACCGCCGAAGCAGCGGGAGTAATCTACGAGCAGTACTTC.

This clone came up a few times. The chain employs TRBV9 and TRBJ2-1, with D perhaps matching TRBD2 (5 bases). CDR3 length equals 15 residues. With 2 bases removed from V and 1 base from J, the gap between germline ends came to 10 bases. Looked up from germline, CDR1 is SGDLS and CDR2 is YYNGEE. The CDR3 reads CASSVLSGSYNEQFF. CDR3 DNA sequence: TGTGCCAGCAGCGTCCTGTCGGGGTCCTACAATGAGCAGTTCTTC.

This clone showed up just a few times. The chain uses TRBV6-4 and TRBJ1-2, with TRBD1 as a possible D gene (6 bases). V was shortened by 4 bases and J by 5 bases, with 20 bases between the two germline ends. CDR3 length: 16 amino acids. Germline values: CDR1 MRHNA, CDR2 SNTAGT. The CDR3 is CASSVRGQMRRYGYTF. Here the CDR3 DNA reads TGTGCCAGCAGTGTGCGGGGGCAGATGCGTAGGTATGGCTACACCTTC.

This clone was detected a few times. The rearrangement joins TRBV10-1 to TRBJ2-7; 9 nucleotides match TRBD1. The CDR3 is 17 residues long. From germline, CDR1 is WNHNN and CDR2 SYGVQD (reference sequence). V was clipped by 5 bases and J by 5 bases; unmatched bases: 16. The CDR3 here is CASSSTGTGTGWDEQYF. CDR3 coding DNA: TGCGCCAGCAGTTCGACCGGGACCGGGACAGGGTGGGACGAGCAGTACTTC.

V gene TRBV6-5 combines with J gene TRBJ1-1, with D unclear. Germline V gene sequence: CDR1 MNHEY, CDR2 SVGAGI. Trimming stripped 4 bases from V and 1 base from J, with 13 bases between. The CDR3 is 15 residues long. CDR3 loop: CASSSPGRRNTEAFF. The CDR3, as DNA: TGTGCCAGCAGTTCCCCCGGCCGGAGGAACACTGAAGCTTTCTTT.

The J gene is TRBJ1-5, the V gene TRBV29-1; D not resolved. V lost 4 bases, J lost 3 bases, and 10 bases lay in between. This CDR3 has 13 residues. Germline lookup yields CDR1 SQVTM and CDR2 ANQGSEA. The CDR3 DNA sequence: TGCAGCGTTGGGGAGGGTACCAATCAGCCCCAGCATTTT. Protein: CSVGEGTNQPQHF.

J is TRBJ2-5 and V is TRBV6-5; 7 bases are shared with TRBD1. Trimming cost V 6 bases and J 5 bases; bases outside gene matches: 12. This CDR3 contains 15 residues. The germline CDR1 and CDR2 sequences are MNHEY and SVGAGI. This chain's CDR3 is CASSPRSRGWETQYF. DNA for the CDR3: TGTGCCAGCAGCCCCCGGAGCAGGGGGTGGGAGACCCAGTACTTC.

This clone has more than one count but fewer than ten. The rearrangement links TRBV28 to TRBJ2-7; D is unresolved. Per the germline V gene, CDR1 is MDHEN and CDR2 is SYDVKM. The V and J ends lost 6 bases and 5 bases respectively, with 11 bases between them. CDR3 length: 12 residues. CDR3 residues: CASRALFDEQYF. The CDR3 DNA reads as TGTGCCAGCAGAGCATTATTCGACGAGCAGTACTTC.

This clone appeared once. The chain couples TRBV5-1 to TRBJ1-2; no definite D call. Germline assignment: CDR1 SGHRS and CDR2 YFSETQ. The germline V and J ends were trimmed by 0 bases and 1 base, with 10 bases remaining between them. The CDR3 is 15 residues long. This CDR3 is CASSLDTNFNYGYTF. As DNA, the CDR3 is TGCGCCAGCAGCTTGGACACTAATTTTAACTATGGCTACACCTTC.

The chain has TRBV18 and TRBJ2-7; D remains unclear. Germline V gene data show CDR1 as KGHSH and CDR2 as LQKENI. This CDR3 contains 15 residues. With 0 bases removed from V and 2 bases from J, the gap between germline ends came to 11 bases. CDR3 bases: TGTGCCAGCTCACCACCGAGACCAGGAACCTACGAGCAGTACTTC. The encoded protein is CASSPPRPGTYEQYF.

This sequence joins TRBV30 and TRBJ1-1, with D unclear. CDR3 length: 13 residues. The V gene lost 1 base and the J gene lost 1 base, with 7 bases spanning the gap. Looked up from germline, CDR1 is GTSNPN and CDR2 is SVGIG (reference sequence). CDR3 amino acids: CAWSARKNTEAFF. CDR3 coding DNA: TGTGCCTGGAGTGCGAGGAAGAACACTGAAGCTTTCTTT.

The chain has TRBV6-6 and TRBJ1-4; 12 positions agree with TRBD1. Germline V gene lookup returns CDR1 MNHNY and CDR2 SVGAGI (reference sequence). Unmatched junction bases numbered 2, after V lost 4 bases and J lost 8 bases. The CDR3 is made up of 14 amino acids. The CDR3 DNA sequence: TGTGCCAGCAGTTGGGACAGGGGGCGGGAAAAACTGTTTTTT. Amino acids: CASSWDRGREKLFF.